This entry features one T cell receptor (beta chain) sequence. It has no known antigen specificity. Base qualities are missing; no much larger clone stands one base away. The donors were healthy, HIV-negative adults who had no recently reported acute infections or vaccinations. Every donor was a Caucasian adult living in Nashville, Tennessee, USA. CD4+ T cells were enriched by magnetic negative selection; naive cells were then positively selected on CD45RA, and the negative fraction formed the memory subset. Blood was obtained by leukapheresis, after which PBMCs were separated by Ficoll-Histopaque density gradient centrifugation and cryopreserved in liquid nitrogen vapor phase. Purity and quantity of every magnetically sorted T cell population were checked by analytical flow cytometry. Genomic DNA was isolated from every sorted fraction and measured by UV absorbance on a Nanodrop 2000c. CDR3 length: 14 amino acids, cysteine to phenylalanine. Of the read, only the CDR3 DNA is kept; its 42 bases are in frame from base 1. After removal of 1 base from V and 8 bases from J, the junction retains 6 bases not matched to a gene. The germline V gene provides CDR1 SGHTA and CDR2 FQGNSA.

The data were obtained in a study of shared clonotypes between healthy human individuals (dated by TCRdb to the early 2020s). Study-level background: The cohort included a few men and a couple of women between 18 and 49 years of age. For each donor, CD4 naive and CD4 memory were each run on three plates, CD8 naive on two plates, and CD8 memory on one plate. Each donor's leukapheresis produced roughly between roughly 0.9 and 9 billion PBMCs. The study deeply sequenced blood TCR repertoires of about 5 healthy adults to estimate repertoire size and the extent of clonotype sharing between individuals. To increase sequencing depth and limit assay-specific biases, different laboratories used diverse techniques to prepare libraries and sequence TCR repertoires.

Using the deep immunoSEQ assay, TCR CDR3 regions were amplified from genomic DNA by multiplex PCR. Extracted genomic DNA from each cell subset was distributed evenly across all wells of several immunoSEQ 96-well plates, and each plate was treated as a replicate. Each replicate PCR for sorted subsets received roughly 0.2 ug genomic DNA, equal to some 32,000 T cell genomes. Purified libraries were quantified with a Qubit 3.0 fluorometer, sized on a Bioanalyzer 2100, and re-quantified with the KAPA Library Quantification kit. Each immunoSEQ 96-well plate was sequenced on its own single-read 150-cycle Illumina NextSeq 550 flow cell. As for how the authors treated the data: The immunoSEQ output contained only junctional sequences without quality scores, so filtering could not match that applied to full-length reads. To assign V/J genes and CDR3, sequences were annotated using PyIR, a Python wrapper for IgBLAST v1.9, with IMGT germline references. Reads were filtered out if the reads had weak V/J assignments (E-value above 1e-6), no CDR3, stop codons, out-of-frame junctions, or ambiguous translated residues. V3J clonotypes were defined as sequences sharing the same inferred V gene, J gene, and CDR3 amino acid sequence. Percentage overlap between repertoires was computed as shared unique clonotypes divided by the size of the smaller repertoire. Richness of each repertoire was evaluated using RTK rarefaction, the Chao1 estimator, and Recon v2.1 estimates of unobserved clonotypes. For all TCRbeta clonotypes obtained by the gDNA method from a few donors, generation probabilities were computed with OLGA. In its TCRdb copy, this immuneACCESS table keeps in-frame sequences only and misses some clones. Where compared with another copy, unresolved V genes explain less than half of these, and the others have no known cause. V and J calls and clone size are those listed in that table; D and trimming were worked out from the DNA. The sample yields millions of clones; around 90% were counted once. The ten largest clones capture over 0.12% of the sample.

Here is what the overall study found, with its caveats: Even with the large sequencing depth, rarefaction of the sorted-subset datasets indicated that sequencing was incomplete. Estimated clonotype richness was generally larger for naive than for memory subsets. Sampling was restricted to blood, and TCR repertoires in tissue are likely to differ from TCR repertoires in blood. Because the study included a small number of donors, the genetic and exposure-history diversity represented was limited. Based on pairwise subsampling, the degree of clonotype sharing among donors was expected to be affected by sequencing depth. Sharing across a handful of donors was observed for approximately 5% of naive CD4, 3.5% of naive CD8, around 2.5% of memory CD4, and about 0.38% of memory CD8 clonotypes. Clonotypes shared by all four sorted-subset donors showed higher generation probabilities than non-shared clonotypes.

This receptor was taken from a young man in good health. In this chain, TRBV7-2 is recombined with TRBJ2-5; TRBD1 aligns with 8 central bases. The sequenced material came from naive CD4+ T cells sorted from blood. This specimen's cell subset or site label, per the study, means: CD45RA+ positively selected. The nucleotides read TGTGCCAGCAGCTTAGATTTCGGACAGGGAACCCAGTACTTC. Its product reads: CASSLDFGQGTQYF. The entire variable domain, with the stretches around the CDR3 drawn from the reference TRBV7-2 and TRBJ2-5 proteins, is GAGVSQSPSNKVTEKGKDVELRCDPISGHTALYWYRQSLGQGLEFLIYFQGNSAPDKSGLPSDRFSAERTGGSVSTLTIQRTQQEDSAVYLCASSLDFGQGTQYFGPGTRLLVL.